Each of the 12 T cell receptor beta chains below was sequenced from the same sample in a study of T cell changes during pregnancy in multiple sclerosis. Sequencing used immunoSEQ multiplex PCR; TCRdb keeps in-frame clones, though not all of them. The data hold roughly 80,000 clones, with roughly 90% observed a single time. The sequenced sample was peripheral blood, obtained before pregnancy. The receptor set was obtained from a female donor with multiple sclerosis, enrolled in a pregnancy study.

The rearrangement links TRBV23-1 to TRBJ2-3; 10 bases line up with TRBD1. TRBV23-1 is identified as an open reading frame with a role that is uncertain. J gave up 3 bases and V 5 bases, and 8 bases lay outside the gene matches. CDR3 length: 16 amino acids. The CDR3 protein is CASSSAGTGETDTQYF. The CDR3 DNA reads TGCGCCAGCAGTTCCGCCGGGACAGGGGAGACAGATACGCAGTATTTT.

The chain recombines TRBV5-1 with TRBJ2-1; tentatively, D is TRBD1 (5 bases). V lost 2 bases to trimming and J lost 2 bases, with 11 bases between them. CDR3 length equals 15 residues. In germline, CDR1 is SGHRS, CDR2 YFSETQ. The CDR3 spells CASSLEQGTYNEQFF. As DNA, the CDR3 is TGCGCCAGCAGCTTAGAGCAGGGCACCTACAATGAGCAGTTCTTC. Drawing the rest from reference TRBV5-1 and TRBJ2-1, the complete variable domain is KAGVTQTPRYLIKTRGQQVTLSCSPISGHRSVSWYQQTPGQGLQFLFEYFSETQRNKGNFPGRFSGRQFSNSRSEMNVSTLELGDSALYLCASSLEQGTYNEQFFGPGTRLTVL.

This clone was detected once. The chain couples TRBV2 to TRBJ2-3; 8 bases are a match to TRBD2. Germline CDR1 reads SNHLY; CDR2 reads FYNNEI. The trim removed 3 bases at V and 3 bases at J, leaving 5 bases unmatched. The length of the CDR3 is 15 residues. CDR3 sequence: CASSEVSGGTDTQYF. The CDR3 nucleotides read TGTGCCAGCAGTGAGGTCAGCGGGGGAACAGATACGCAGTATTTT.

V gene TRBV5-1 combines with J gene TRBJ2-5, with 11 bases aligning to TRBD2. With 4 bases clipped from V and 5 bases from J, the junction kept 13 bases outside the gene matches. The CDR3 totals 17 residues. CDR1 and CDR2 from the germline V gene are SGHRS and YFSETQ. CDR3 bases: TGCGCCAGCAGCCCAACCCCTACTAGCGGGGGAGGGGAGACCCAGTACTTC. Translated: CASSPTPTSGGGETQYF.

This sequence joins TRBV10-1 and TRBJ1-1, with a possible D match to TRBD1 (6 bases). V shed 4 bases and J shed 1 base, with 13 bases lying between them. CDR3 length: 15 amino acids. Germline V lookup: CDR1 WNHNN, CDR2 SYGVQD (reference sequence). CDR3 DNA: TGCGCCAGCAGTGCACAGGGAAGACCGAACACTGAAGCTTTCTTT. Translation: CASSAQGRPNTEAFF.

The chain has TRBV28 and TRBJ2-5; 8 bases align to TRBD1. Germline V CDR1 and CDR2: MDHEN, SYDVKM. The CDR3 is 15 residues long. V was clipped by 5 bases and J by 2 bases; unmatched bases: 7. The CDR3 sequence: CASSPTGVTQETQYF. The CDR3 region has the DNA TGTGCCAGCAGTCCGACAGGGGTCACGCAAGAGACCCAGTACTTC.

J is TRBJ2-2 and V is TRBV7-9, with 15 bases matching TRBD2. This CDR3 has 19 amino acids. V dropped 4 bases and J dropped 7; count of bases not matched to a gene: 13. Germline CDR1 is SEHNR and CDR2 is FQNEAQ (reference sequence). The CDR3 protein is CASSSLRTSGGASDGELFF. CDR3 nucleotide sequence: TGTGCCAGCAGCTCACTCAGGACTAGCGGGGGGGCGTCGGACGGGGAGCTGTTTTTT.

The chain combines TRBV28 with TRBJ1-2; TRBD1 matches 8 bases. Germline CDR1 is MDHEN and CDR2 is SYDVKM. V lost 6 bases and J lost 5; bases outside the gene matches: 11. CDR3 size: 15 residues. The CDR3, as DNA: TGTGCCAGCAGGACCCCGGGACAGGAAGGGTATGGCTACACCTTC. Its translation: CASRTPGQEGYGYTF.

The chain links TRBV5-1 to TRBJ1-2, with 7 bases aligning to TRBD1. V trimming: 4 bases; J trimming: 6 bases; junction bases outside the gene matches: 9. The germline V gene encodes CDR1 SGHRS and CDR2 YFSETQ. The CDR3 spans 14 residues. CDR3 sequence: CASSLTRQGDGYTF. In DNA, the CDR3 is TGCGCCAGCAGCCTAACGCGACAGGGAGATGGCTACACCTTC.

The chain employs TRBV7-6 and TRBJ2-1; maybe TRBD1 (5 bases). The CDR3 extends over 11 amino acids. Between the trimmed V and J ends, which lost 3 bases and 9 bases, there was a span of 6 bases. Germline loops: CDR1 SGHVS, CDR2 FNYEAQ. CDR3 in amino acids: CASSLTAEQFF. CDR3 nucleotides: TGTGCCAGCAGCTTGACAGCTGAGCAGTTCTTC.

V is TRBV5-6 and J is TRBJ2-3; 7 nucleotides agree with TRBD2. This CDR3 has 14 residues. CDR1 and CDR2 (germline): SGHDT, YYEEEE. Unmatched junction bases numbered 5, after V lost 3 bases and J lost 4 bases. Here the CDR3 reads CASSYGLESDTQYF. CDR3 DNA: TGTGCCAGCAGCTATGGACTAGAATCAGATACGCAGTATTTT.

The chain joins TRBV10-3 to TRBJ2-5; D is unresolved. Germline V gives CDR1 ENHRY, CDR2 SYGVKD. The CDR3 length is 12 residues. V was shortened by 3 bases and J by 4 bases, with 6 bases between the two germline ends. This chain's CDR3 is CAISEGGETQYF. The CDR3 region has the DNA TGTGCCATCAGTGAAGGCGGAGAGACCCAGTACTTC.